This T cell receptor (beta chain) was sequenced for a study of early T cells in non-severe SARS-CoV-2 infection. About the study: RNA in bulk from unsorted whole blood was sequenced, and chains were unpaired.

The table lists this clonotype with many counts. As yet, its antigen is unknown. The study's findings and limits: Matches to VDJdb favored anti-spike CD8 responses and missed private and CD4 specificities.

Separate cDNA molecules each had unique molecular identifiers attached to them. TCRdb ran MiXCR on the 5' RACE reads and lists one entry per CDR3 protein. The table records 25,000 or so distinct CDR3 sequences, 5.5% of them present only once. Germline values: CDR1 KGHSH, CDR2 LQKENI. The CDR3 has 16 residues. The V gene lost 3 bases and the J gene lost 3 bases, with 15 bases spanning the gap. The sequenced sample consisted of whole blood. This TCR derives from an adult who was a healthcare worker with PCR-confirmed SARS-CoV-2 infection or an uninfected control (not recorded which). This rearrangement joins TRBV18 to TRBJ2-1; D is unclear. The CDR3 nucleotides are TGTGCCAGCTCACCCTCCCGGGCCCTGAACTACAATGAGCAGTTCTTC. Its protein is CASSPSRALNYNEQFF.